This is a list of T cell receptor beta chains from one sample in a study of cytomegalovirus exposure and HLA in healthy donors. The method was immunoSEQ multiplex PCR; TCRdb's version includes in-frame clones alone and lacks a portion of them. The sample holds fewer than 85,000 clones, around 78% seen once. Sequenced material: PBMCs. Source of these receptors: a man aged 18 to 30 in good health and CMV-seropositive. Both conserved end residues are part of each CDR3. A D gene is named only where the DNA matches it firmly. Rows give clone size only sometimes, using once, few, many, or a class for an expanded clone.

v_call,j_call,clone_size,d_call,cdr3_aa,cdr3_nt
TRBV5-1,TRBJ2-7,many,TRBD1,CASSGGQGGDEQYF,TGCGCCAGCAGCGGAGGACAGGGGGGTGACGAGCAGTACTTC
TRBV2,TRBJ1-5,once,TRBD1,CASKAGTGGDQPQHF,TGTGCCAGCAAAGCCGGGACAGGGGGTGATCAGCCCCAGCATTTT
TRBV4-2,TRBJ2-7,.,.,CASSQGAGRPYEQYF,TGTGCCAGCAGCCAAGGCGCAGGGAGGCCCTACGAGCAGTACTTC
TRBV10-2,TRBJ1-5,.,TRBD1,CASSDSGQGNQPQHF,TGCGCCAGCAGTGATTCGGGACAGGGGAATCAGCCCCAGCATTTT
TRBV29-1,TRBJ2-7,.,TRBD1,CSVEDQGQGVPYEQYF,TGCAGCGTTGAAGACCAGGGACAGGGGGTTCCCTACGAGCAGTACTTC
TRBV5-4,TRBJ2-7,.,TRBD2,CASSKGLAPTYEQYF,TGTGCCAGCAGCAAGGGACTAGCGCCTACCTACGAGCAGTACTTC
TRBV5-4,TRBJ2-5,.,TRBD2,CASSPGGLAETQYF,TGTGCCAGCAGCCCGGGGGGGTTAGCAGAGACCCAGTACTTC
TRBV29-1,TRBJ1-2,.,.,CSVPRLGGPGMGYTF,TGCAGCGTCCCTCGCCTCGGCGGCCCGGGGATGGGCTACACCTTC
TRBV6-5,TRBJ2-5,.,.,CASSYSAGNQETQYF,TGTGCCAGCAGTTATTCGGCGGGGAACCAAGAGACCCAGTACTTC
TRBV2,TRBJ2-7,.,TRBD1,CASSRDSLEYYEQYF,TGTGCCAGCAGTAGGGACAGCCTCGAATACTACGAGCAGTACTTC
TRBV5-1,TRBJ1-4,.,TRBD1,CASRRQGASEKLFF,TGCGCCAGCAGGCGACAGGGGGCGTCGGAAAAACTGTTTTTT
TRBV29-1,TRBJ1-1,.,.,CSVGVEDTEAFF,TGCAGCGTCGGGGTGGAGGACACTGAAGCTTTCTTT
TRBV6-1,TRBJ1-1,.,.,CASNARGLMNTEAFF,TGTGCCAGCAATGCCCGAGGACTGATGAACACTGAAGCTTTCTTT
TRBV28,TRBJ2-7,.,.,CASSLPGRDSLTSYEQYF,TGTGCCAGCAGTTTACCGGGCCGCGACAGTCTTACGTCCTACGAGCAGTACTTC
TRBV15,TRBJ2-3,.,TRBD2,CATSRDPGGSADTQYF,TGTGCCACCAGCAGAGATCCGGGCGGGAGCGCGGATACGCAGTATTTT
TRBV10-2,TRBJ2-1,.,TRBD1,CASSEPDRGSVF,TGCGCCAGCAGTGAACCGGACAGGGGGTCTGTCTTC
TRBV5-4,TRBJ2-1,.,TRBD2,CASSGLSSGKNEQFF,TGTGCCAGCAGCGGGTTGTCTAGCGGGAAAAATGAGCAGTTCTTC